This note documents a single TCR beta chain sequence. The antigen is undetermined. The data originate from a study of T-cell memory formation after mild COVID-19. Whole-study context: TCR clusters showed largely donor specificity.

TCRdb ran MiXCR on the 5' RACE reads and lists one entry per CDR3 protein. The sample consists of about 210,000 distinct CDR3 sequences, around 25% of them appearing once. Study-wide points: Prior to infection, memory already included some responding clones, suggesting cross-reactive memory joined. Whether day 37 second-wave clones are SARS-CoV-2-specific was not confirmed. Mainly in CM and EM were contracting CD4+ clones; CD8+ were in EMRA.

CDR3 length: 16 amino acids. Germline values: CDR1 SGHNT, CDR2 YENEEA. Trimming cost V 5 bases and J 7 bases; bases outside gene matches: 9. This sequence joins TRBV11-3 and TRBJ2-2; 11 nucleotides match TRBD2. The sequence was collected from an adult woman who had mild COVID-19 (a few samples of this study predate the infection). Cell type and time point are not known. Sequencing was performed on PBMCs or a T cell subset sorted from them (not recorded which). CDR3 bases: TGTGCCAGCAGCCCCATAGCGGGAGGGATCGACGGGGAGCTGTTTTTT. This encodes CASSPIAGGIDGELFF. The whole variable domain, remainder taken from reference TRBV11-3 and TRBJ2-2, is EAGVVQSPRYKIIEKKQPVAFWCNPISGHNTLYWYLQNLGQGPELLIRYENEEAVDDSQLPKDRFSAERLKGVDSTLKIQPAELGDSAVYLCASSPIAGGIDGELFFGEGSRLTVL.